The clone carrying this T cell receptor beta chain turned up a few times. What it recognizes is unknown. These data originate in a study of response to subunit inactivated influenza vaccine. Whole-study findings and limits: That few new T cells are recruited by each seasonal influenza vaccination was the authors' suggestion.

In TCRdb, the RT-PCR reads were re-called with MiXCR into one record per CDR3 protein. The profile shows around 470,000 distinct CDR3 sequences, more than 7% of them singletons. The CDR3 extends over 16 amino acids. Germline CDR1 reads MDHEN; CDR2 reads SYDVKM. Trimming took 4 bases from V and 3 from J; bases not matched to a gene: 11. This clonotype was sampled from a man aged 45 to 75 who received an inactivated influenza vaccine. Sequencing was performed on PBMCs from blood, taken 23 months after vaccination. The chain employs TRBV28 and TRBJ2-7; 8 nucleotides align to TRBD1. CDR3 region: CASSSGQVGSVYEQYF. For the CDR3, the DNA is TGTGCCAGCAGTTCGGGACAGGTCGGATCGGTCTACGAGCAGTACTTC.